This T cell receptor (beta chain) stems from a study of spatial heterogeneity in lung cancer. Looking at the study overall: Sequencing was performed on follow-up PBMC samples when available, collected at a median of about two years after resection. The study observed each unique TCR and UMI combination more than ten times on average in raw reads.

For this clonotype: The junction departs from germline at one end; a sequencing error may be responsible.

Using its own MiXCR run on the 5' RACE reads, TCRdb lists one record per CDR3 protein. The sample includes roughly 70,000 distinct CDR3 sequences, 8% to 9.5% seen only once; the top ten take 1.9%. Germline V gene data show CDR1 as SGHTA and CDR2 as FQGNSA. This CDR3 contains 16 residues. The time point was: blood at routine non-recurrence follow-up after resection. The source is a female donor with early-stage non-small cell lung cancer. The V call is TRBV7-2, the J call TRBJ2-1, with 10 bases that match TRBD2. The specimen comprised PBMCs, sampled at follow-up. The CDR3 loop reads CASSLAAGGPNNEQFF. In DNA, the CDR3 is TGTGCCAGCAGCCTAGCAGCGGGAGGGCCCAACAATGAGCAGTTCTTC.